The rows below give T cell receptor beta chains drawn from one sample of a study of T cell changes during pregnancy in multiple sclerosis. The table came from immunoSEQ multiplex PCR; TCRdb's copy has only in-frame clones and leaves some out. The table records over 30,000 clones, roughly 89% of them present only once. The sample here was CD8+ T cells from peripheral blood mononuclear cells, taken in the third trimester of pregnancy. The receptors come from a female donor with multiple sclerosis, enrolled in a pregnancy study. The CDR3 runs from the conserved cysteine through the conserved F or W. D genes are given only for firm matches. A clone size is listed for some rows: how often the clone was seen (once, few, many), or a class if it is expanded.

>TRBJ2-7|-|-|TRBV6-1
CASSEEFEVPPDEQYF
TGTGCCAGCAGTGAAGAGTTTGAGGTCCCCCCGGACGAGCAGTACTTC
>TRBJ2-1|TRBD2|-|TRBV19
CASSIAGGSYNEQFF
TGTGCCAGTAGTATAGCGGGGGGCTCCTACAATGAGCAGTTCTTC
>TRBJ1-4|-|once|TRBV4-1
CASSQVGSAEKLFF
TGCGCCAGCAGCCAAGTCGGCTCAGCGGAAAAACTGTTTTTT
>TRBJ2-5|-|-|TRBV6-5
CASSSGAQETQYF
TGTGCCAGCAGTTCGGGAGCACAAGAGACCCAGTACTTC
>TRBJ1-2|-|-|TRBV12-5
CASGFDSYGYTF
TGTGCTAGTGGTTTTGACAGCTATGGCTACACCTTC
>TRBJ1-2|-|-|TRBV5-6
CASSLVGSYTF
TGTGCCAGCAGCTTGGTGGGCAGCTACACCTTC
>TRBJ1-2|TRBD1|once|TRBV6-5
CASSGTGYRYGYTF
TGTGCCAGCAGTGGGACAGGGTATAGGTATGGCTACACCTTC
>TRBJ1-2|TRBD1|-|TRBV13
CASNAGQGDGYTF
TGTGCCAGCAATGCAGGACAGGGAGATGGCTACACCTTC
>TRBJ1-2|-|few|TRBV7-9
CASSLDEVYF
TGTGCCAGCAGCTTAGATGAGGTTTACTTC
>TRBJ2-3|TRBD2|-|TRBV18
CASSPNAVGLAGTDTQYF
TGTGCCAGCTCACCAAATGCGGTCGGACTAGCGGGTACAGATACGCAGTATTTT
>TRBJ1-2|TRBD1|-|TRBV7-9
CASSITYRDSYYGYTF
TGTGCCAGCAGCATAACCTACCGGGACAGCTACTATGGCTACACCTTC
>TRBJ2-5|-|-|TRBV15
CATSSVQSGTQYF
TGTGCCACCAGCAGCGTCCAGAGCGGGACCCAGTACTTC
>TRBJ2-5|TRBD1|-|TRBV19
CASRTGGAETQYF
TGTGCCAGTAGGACAGGGGGCGCAGAGACCCAGTACTTC
>TRBJ2-7|TRBD2|-|TRBV4-3
CASSQQPGGSYEQYF
TGCGCCAGCAGCCAACAGCCCGGGGGGTCCTACGAGCAGTACTTC
>TRBJ1-1|-|-|TRBV4-3
CASRGIEGNTEAFF
TGCGCCAGCAGAGGAATTGAGGGGAACACTGAAGCTTTCTTT
>TRBJ1-2|TRBD1|-|TRBV4-3
CASSPGDAGGYGYTF
TGCGCCAGCAGCCCAGGTGATGCAGGGGGATATGGCTACACCTTC
>TRBJ2-5|TRBD1|-|TRBV27
CASSSGTGMETQYF
TGTGCCAGCAGTTCCGGGACAGGGATGGAGACCCAGTACTTC
>TRBJ1-6|-|once|TRBV7-8
CASSFGSSYNSPLHF
TGTGCCAGCAGCTTCGGGAGCTCCTATAATTCACCCCTCCACTTT
>TRBJ2-3|-|-|TRBV20-1
CSAPADTQYF
TGCAGTGCCCCAGCAGATACGCAGTATTTT
>TRBJ2-5|-|-|TRBV6-1
CASRDRFGETQYF
TGTGCCAGCAGAGACAGATTCGGGGAGACCCAGTACTTC
>TRBJ1-2|-|few|TRBV7-3
CASSLGGAAGYTF
TGTGCCAGCAGCCTTGGGGGCGCGGCCGGCTACACCTTC
>TRBJ1-5|TRBD1|-|TRBV7-8
CASSLERGLHQPQHF
TGTGCCAGCAGCTTAGAGAGGGGGCTACATCAGCCCCAGCATTTT
>TRBJ2-5|-|-|TRBV6-5
CASGTRGQETQYF
TGTGCCAGCGGAACCCGGGGCCAAGAGACCCAGTACTTC
>TRBJ2-1|TRBD2|once|TRBV2
CASSPGLAGAGEQFF
TGTGCCAGCAGCCCGGGGCTAGCGGGGGCGGGTGAGCAGTTCTTC
>TRBJ1-1|TRBD1|-|TRBV6-5
CASSLSRGRTEAFF
TGTGCCAGCAGTTTATCCAGGGGGCGGACTGAAGCTTTCTTT
>TRBJ2-3|-|-|TRBV5-6
CASSFGPDTQYF
TGTGCCAGCAGCTTCGGTCCTGATACGCAGTATTTT
>TRBJ1-3|TRBD1|-|TRBV25-1
CASSVGQGTIYF
TGTGCCAGCAGTGTGGGACAGGGCACCATATATTTT
>TRBJ1-1|-|-|TRBV19
CASSQGIGTEAFF
TGTGCCAGTTCCCAGGGGATAGGCACTGAAGCTTTCTTT
>TRBJ2-1|TRBD1|-|TRBV10-3
CAISEPPGQGDNEQFF
TGTGCCATCAGTGAACCGCCGGGACAGGGAGACAATGAGCAGTTCTTC
>TRBJ1-5|-|-|TRBV4-3
CASSQAIGMGEPQHF
TGCGCCAGCAGCCAAGCAATAGGGATGGGAGAGCCCCAGCATTTT
>TRBJ2-7|TRBD1|medium-sized|TRBV5-6
CASSSADRGPYEQYF
TGTGCCAGCAGCTCCGCGGACAGGGGGCCCTACGAGCAGTACTTC
>TRBJ2-1|TRBD2|once|TRBV18
CASSPPPGAAGGRNEQFF
TGTGCCAGCTCACCTCCCCCGGGCGCAGCGGGGGGCAGGAATGAGCAGTTCTTC
>TRBJ1-1|-|-|TRBV9
CASSADTGEAFF
TGTGCCAGCAGCGCAGATACAGGGGAAGCTTTCTTT
>TRBJ2-7|TRBD1|-|TRBV29-1
CSVERPGQGNLGSYEQYF
TGCAGCGTTGAACGACCGGGACAGGGAAATTTGGGGTCCTACGAGCAGTACTTC
>TRBJ1-1|-|-|TRBV9
CASSVSSLGGSTEAFF
TGTGCCAGCAGCGTCTCCTCACTGGGGGGGTCCACTGAAGCTTTCTTT
>TRBJ2-7|TRBD2|-|TRBV4-2
CASSQDLAGGYYEQYF
TGTGCCAGCAGCCAAGACTTAGCGGGGGGTTACTACGAGCAGTACTTC
>TRBJ2-7|-|-|TRBV4-3
CASSQDQGWSEQYF
TGCGCCAGCAGCCAAGATCAGGGATGGTCCGAGCAGTACTTC
>TRBJ1-5|TRBD1|-|TRBV5-6
CASSPGQGLNQPQHF
TGTGCCAGCAGCCCGGGACAGGGACTCAATCAGCCCCAGCATTTT
>TRBJ1-2|-|-|TRBV4-3
CASSQDLGGGYTF
TGCGCCAGCAGCCAAGATTTGGGAGGCGGCTACACCTTC
>TRBJ2-7|TRBD1|-|TRBV7-6
CASSDRAGDEQYF
TGTGCCAGCAGCGACAGGGCAGGCGACGAGCAGTACTTC
>TRBJ1-3|-|-|TRBV29-1
CSVLHSDSGNTIYF
TGCAGCGTTTTGCATAGCGACTCTGGAAACACCATATATTTT
>TRBJ2-1|-|-|TRBV7-2
CASSSQRPSEFF
TGTGCCAGCAGCTCCCAGCGGCCTTCGGAGTTCTTC
>TRBJ1-6|-|-|TRBV5-6
CATQSTGGISPLHF
TGTGCCACCCAGAGTACAGGAGGGATTTCACCCCTCCACTTT
>TRBJ1-6|TRBD1|-|TRBV11-2
CASTWTGSYNSPLHF
TGTGCCAGCACCTGGACAGGTTCCTATAATTCACCCCTCCACTTT
>TRBJ2-7|-|-|TRBV9
CASSATHRAPLGEQYF
TGTGCCAGCAGCGCAACCCACAGGGCCCCACTGGGGGAGCAGTACTTC
>TRBJ1-1|-|-|TRBV27
CASTLAGGNTEAFF
TGTGCCAGCACCCTAGCGGGGGGTAACACTGAAGCTTTCTTT
>TRBJ1-2|-|once|TRBV29-1
CSVADSYGYTF
TGCAGCGTTGCGGACAGCTATGGCTACACCTTC
>TRBJ1-2|TRBD1|-|TRBV9
CASSLTYRGSLYGYTF
TGTGCCAGCAGCCTGACCTACAGGGGCAGTCTCTATGGCTACACCTTC
>TRBJ2-6|TRBD1|-|TRBV4-2
CASSRGDRGTGANVLTF
TGTGCCAGCAGCCGGGGGGACAGGGGCACAGGGGCCAACGTCCTGACTTTC
>TRBJ1-3|-|-|TRBV2
CASFSRESGNTIYF
TGTGCCAGCTTTTCGAGGGAATCGGGAAACACCATATATTTT
>TRBJ1-6|-|-|TRBV9
CASSDRDTVSYNSPLHF
TGTGCCAGCAGCGACCGGGACACCGTCTCCTATAATTCACCCCTCCACTTT
>TRBJ2-3|TRBD2|many|TRBV4-3
CASSQDYGGATDTQYF
TGCGCCAGCAGCCAAGATTACGGGGGGGCAACAGATACGCAGTATTTT
>TRBJ1-2|-|few|TRBV4-2
CASSQVLAGDTNYGYTF
TGTGCCAGCAGCCAAGTCCTAGCGGGGGATACTAACTATGGCTACACCTTC
>TRBJ1-2|TRBD1|-|TRBV10-3
CATGGQFYGYTF
TGTGCCACCGGGGGACAGTTCTATGGCTACACCTTC
>TRBJ2-7|TRBD2|-|TRBV14
CASSTWTSGYEQYF
TGTGCCAGCAGCACCTGGACTAGTGGGTACGAGCAGTACTTC
>TRBJ1-5|-|-|TRBV5-4
CASREQGSNQPQHF
TGTGCCAGCAGGGAACAGGGAAGCAATCAGCCCCAGCATTTT
>TRBJ1-1|-|-|TRBV5-6
CASSLDSRRNTEAFF
TGTGCCAGCAGCTTGGACAGCCGCAGAAACACTGAAGCTTTCTTT
>TRBJ2-7|TRBD1|-|TRBV7-6
CASSPTVGQVYEQYF
TGTGCCAGCAGCCCCACGGTAGGACAGGTCTACGAGCAGTACTTC
>TRBJ1-1|-|once|TRBV21-1
CASSPQRDRGMNTEAFF
TGTGCCAGCAGCCCGCAGCGGGACAGGGGTATGAACACTGAAGCTTTCTTT